What follows describes a single T cell receptor beta chain. What it binds is not known. The data stem from a study of cytomegalovirus exposure and HLA in healthy donors. General study results and limits: Specificity of three CMV-associated chains for CMV antigens was verified in vitro.

When sampled, the donors appeared nominally healthy, though they likely had unrecorded immune exposures. Germline V CDR1 and CDR2: SNHLY, FYNNEI. This CDR3 contains 15 residues. Trimming took off 6 bases at V and 0 bases at J, with 12 bases between the two ends. PCR primers comprised 60 Vbeta and 13 Jbeta primers. Sequenced by immunoSEQ multiplex PCR; TCRdb stores in-frame clones only, minus some. The sample holds roughly 160,000 clones; 81% are singletons and the top ten take about 13%. Sequencing was performed on PBMCs. This TCR derives from a woman aged 50 to 60 in good health and CMV-seronegative. V is TRBV2 and J is TRBJ1-3; D not resolved. The CDR3 sequence is CASRNGRDSGNTIYF. The CDR3 DNA sequence: TGTGCCAGCAGGAATGGACGGGACTCTGGAAACACCATATATTTT.